This T cell receptor beta chain was identified in a study of cytomegalovirus exposure and HLA in healthy donors. The PCR made use of 60 Vbeta and 13 Jbeta primers. Sequencing was performed with immunoSEQ multiplex PCR; in TCRdb, only in-frame clones are kept and a portion is missing. The sample includes about 98,000 clones, about four fifths of them seen just once. Trimming pared 2 bases from V and 8 bases from J, leaving 9 bases between. CDR1 is MDHEN, CDR2 SYDVKM, per germline. The CDR3 spans 12 residues. This sequence joins TRBV28 and TRBJ1-1; D unclear. The sample taken for sequencing was PBMCs. This sequence was found in a man aged 18 to 29 in good health and CMV-seropositive. The CDR3 bases are TGTGCCAGCAGTTTAGGCTGGAGCGAAGCTTTCTTT. Translated: CASSLGWSEAFF.